The 17 T cell receptor beta chains listed next were all sequenced from one sample in a study of blood T cell repertoires in COVID-19. Libraries were prepared by immunoSEQ multiplex PCR; TCRdb keeps only in-frame clonotypes and omits some of them. The table lists over 250,000 clones, roughly 80% of them singletons. The sequenced sample was PBMCs or T cells enriched from blood (not recorded which). Receptors originate from a man aged 40-49 years who had been exposed to COVID-19.

V usage is TRBV15 and J usage is TRBJ2-7; no clear D gene. CDR1 LNHNV and CDR2 YYDKDF come from the germline V gene (reference sequence). The V end was cut by 0 bases, the J end by 3 bases, with 12 bases between. The CDR3 extends over 15 amino acids. CDR3 sequence reads: CATSRDSSSRYEQYF. As DNA, the CDR3 is TGTGCCACCAGCAGAGATTCGTCCTCCCGCTACGAGCAGTACTTC. Supplemented by reference TRBV15 and TRBJ2-7, the full variable domain reads DAMVIQNPRYQVTQFGKPVTLSCSQTLNHNVMYWYQQKSSQAPKLLFHYYDKDFNNEADTPDNFQSRRPNTSFCFLDIRSPGLGDTAMYLCATSRDSSSRYEQYFGPGTRLTVT.

Here the CDR3 reads CAPPGRVYGYTF. In DNA, the CDR3 is TGCGCCCCGCCGGGCAGGGTATATGGCTACACCTTC. The V and J genes are TRBV23-1 and TRBJ1-2; weak D call: TRBD1 (5 bases). TRBV23-1 is treated as an ORF (open reading frame) with a function not yet certain. V was trimmed by 11 bases and J by 5 bases, leaving 15 bases between them. The CDR3 runs to 12 residues.

The chain carries TRBV7-9 and TRBJ2-1, with TRBD2 matching 7 bases. This CDR3 has 17 amino acids. Trimming took 5 bases from V and 0 from J; bases not matched to a gene: 10. Germline V lookup: CDR1 SEHNR, CDR2 FQNEAQ (reference sequence). The CDR3 reads CASSRGSSGYSYNEQFF. The DNA for the CDR3 is TGTGCCAGCAGCCGAGGCTCTAGCGGTTACTCCTACAATGAGCAGTTCTTC.

The chain carries TRBV5-6 and TRBJ2-5; a possible D gene is TRBD2 (6 bases). Germline CDR1 reads SGHDT; CDR2 reads YYEEEE. The CDR3 runs to 12 residues. The V gene lost 4 bases and the J gene lost 7 bases, with 11 bases spanning the gap. The CDR3 region has the DNA TGTGCCAGCAGCCCAGAGGAGGGGACCCAGTACTTC. As protein: CASSPEEGTQYF.

The chain links TRBV7-3 to TRBJ2-3; D is possibly TRBD2 (6 bases). This CDR3 is 17 amino acids long. The germline V and J ends were trimmed by 2 bases and 8 bases, with 23 bases remaining between them. CDR1 is SGHTA, CDR2 FQGTGA, per germline. The CDR3 region is CASSLGGGKAGRVTQYF. CDR3 in DNA: TGTGCCAGCAGCTTAGGTGGGGGTAAGGCGGGACGGGTTACGCAGTATTTT.

This chain connects TRBV3-1 (or the pseudogene TRBV3-2) to TRBJ1-5; D is undetermined. The CDR3 has 16 residues. Trimming left V 0 bases short and J 2 bases short, with 11 bases between. CDR1 and CDR2 from the germline V gene are LGHDT and YNNKEL (reference sequence). CDR3 sequence: CASSQDSSPGNQPQHF. The CDR3, as DNA: TGTGCCAGCAGCCAAGACTCTAGTCCCGGCAATCAGCCCCAGCATTTT.

The V gene is TRBV9, the J gene TRBJ1-1, with D unclear. The germline V gene has CDR1 SGDLS and CDR2 YYNGEE. This CDR3 has 15 residues. Trimming shortened V by 1 base and J by 1 base, and 11 bases separated the two germline ends. The CDR3 region has the DNA TGTGCCAGCAGCGTAAGATCAGTCCAGAACACTGAAGCTTTCTTT. It is translated as CASSVRSVQNTEAFF.

The CDR3 sequence is CASSLAQGNTEAFF. The CDR3 DNA follows: TGTGCCAGCAGCTTAGCGCAGGGGAACACTGAAGCTTTCTTT. The V gene is TRBV11-2, the J gene TRBJ1-1; a possible D gene is TRBD1 (5 bases). CDR1 is SGHAT, CDR2 FQNNGV, per germline. The CDR3 totals 14 residues. Trimming left V 1 base short and J 1 base short, with 7 bases between.

V is TRBV18 and J is TRBJ2-7; 10 nucleotides agree with TRBD2. Germline CDR1 reads KGHSH; CDR2 reads LQKENI. The CDR3 runs 16 residues. Unmatched junction bases numbered 7, after V lost 3 bases and J lost 2 bases. The CDR3 DNA is TGTGCCAGCTCACCCCGGCTAGCGGGAGTTGCCTACGAGCAGTACTTC. Translating it yields CASSPRLAGVAYEQYF.

The chain combines TRBV2 with TRBJ1-4; no clear D gene. Deletions cut 5 bases from V and 8 bases from J, with 6 bases between. Germline V lookup: CDR1 SNHLY, CDR2 FYNNEI. The CDR3 is 11 residues long. The CDR3 sequence: CASSTEEKLFF. The CDR3 DNA reads TGTGCCAGCAGTACGGAGGAAAAACTGTTTTTT. Full variable domain (missing parts from reference TRBV2 and TRBJ1-4): EPEVTQTPSHQVTQMGQEVILRCVPISNHLYFYWYRQILGQKVEFLVSFYNNEISEKSEIFDDQFSVERPDGSNFTLKIRSTKLEDSAMYFCASSTEEKLFFGSGTQLSVL.

The genes are TRBV3-1 (or the pseudogene TRBV3-2) and TRBJ1-5; perhaps TRBD1 as D (6 bases). The CDR3 covers 17 residues. CDR1 is LGHDT, CDR2 YNNKEL, per germline (reference sequence). Trimming took 4 bases from V and 0 from J, leaving 16 bases between them. CDR3 region: CASSPTGGWGSNQPQHF. CDR3 nucleotide sequence: TGTGCCAGCAGCCCGACAGGCGGCTGGGGTAGCAATCAGCCCCAGCATTTT.

The count of this clone is one. The chain combines TRBV18 with TRBJ2-7, with 7 nucleotides matching TRBD1. CDR1 is KGHSH, CDR2 LQKENI, per germline. CDR3 length: 14 amino acids. V was clipped by 4 bases and J by 3 bases; unmatched bases: 6. CDR3 coding DNA: TGTGCCAGCTCACGCCGGGACAGACACTACGAGCAGTACTTC. Residues: CASSRRDRHYEQYF. Combining the CDR3 with reference TRBV18 and TRBJ2-7 gives the whole variable domain NAGVMQNPRHLVRRRGQEARLRCSPMKGHSHVYWYRQLPEEGLKFMVYLQKENIIDESGMPKERFSAEFPKEGPSILRIQQVVRGDSAAYFCASSRRDRHYEQYFGPGTRLTVT.

The rearrangement joins TRBV29-1 to TRBJ1-2; 8 bases are a match to TRBD1. The CDR3 sequence is 13 residues long. J lost 6 bases, V lost 1 base, and 4 bases had no gene match. The germline gives CDR1 SQVTM, CDR2 ANQGSEA. The CDR3 DNA reads TGCAGCGTTGAAGTTGGACAGGGTCATGGCTACACCTTC. This sequence encodes CSVEVGQGHGYTF. The full variable domain, in which reference TRBV29-1 and TRBJ1-2 provide the parts outside the CDR3, is SAVISQKPSRDICQRGTSLTIQCQVDSQVTMMFWYRQQPGQSLTLIATANQGSEATYESGFVIDKFPISRPNLTFSTLTVSNMSPEDSSIYLCSVEVGQGHGYTFGSGTRLTVV.

The V call is TRBV19, the J call TRBJ2-7; 13 nucleotides line up with TRBD2. In germline, CDR1 is LNHDA, CDR2 SQIVND (reference sequence). The V segment lost 8 bases and the J segment 0 bases; nucleotides outside the gene matches: 1. CDR3 length: 14 amino acids. The CDR3 sequence: CASRTSGSSYEQYF. The CDR3 DNA sequence: TGTGCCAGTCGGACTAGCGGGAGCTCCTACGAGCAGTACTTC.

V usage is TRBV19 and J usage is TRBJ2-3, with TRBD1 identical over 11 bases. Germline V gene data show CDR1 as LNHDA and CDR2 as SQIVND (reference sequence). The junction had 5 bases not matched to a gene; V was cut back by 9 bases and J by 6 bases. The CDR3 runs 13 residues. In nucleotides, the CDR3 is TGTGCCAGCGGACAGGGGGCGGTGGATACGCAGTATTTT. This translates into CASGQGAVDTQYF.

CDR3 in DNA: TGCGCCAGCAGCGGGGGACAGACGGACACTGAAGCTTTCTTT. Translation gives CASSGGQTDTEAFF. The gene calls are TRBV5-1 and TRBJ1-1, with TRBD1 identical over 7 bases. This CDR3 is built from 14 residues. Trimming removed 4 bases from V and 3 bases from J; junction bases left unmatched: 6. Looked up from germline, CDR1 is SGHRS and CDR2 is YFSETQ.

In this sample, this clone turned up a few times. The V gene is TRBV9, the J gene TRBJ2-3; 7 bases align to TRBD1. Trimming at V came to 3 bases and at J to 2 bases, leaving 3 bases not matched to a gene. The CDR3 totals 14 residues. Germline CDR1 and CDR2: SGDLS and YYNGEE. The CDR3 sequence: CASSETGTTDTQYF. The CDR3 region has the DNA TGTGCCAGCAGCGAGACAGGGACCACAGATACGCAGTATTTT.